This entry lists 5 T cell receptor beta chains sequenced from one sample in a study of T-cell reconstitution after alpha-beta-depleted transplantation in children. Unique molecular identifiers were built into the TCRbeta library. One entry per CDR3 protein results from TCRdb running MiXCR on the PCR reads. This table has 400,000 to 550,000 distinct CDR3 sequences, over 9.5% appearing once. The material was PBMCs, obtained before TCRalphabeta/CD19-depleted stem cell transplant. Source of these receptors: a child aged 2-15 years with inherited bone marrow failure, due to receive a stem cell transplant.

This clonotype was seen just once. A single base separates this from a much larger clone, so it may be a read error. This rearrangement joins TRBV28 to TRBJ2-7, with 8 bases matching TRBD2. Unmatched junction bases numbered 7, after V lost 3 bases and J lost 6 bases. Germline V gene lookup returns CDR1 MDHEN and CDR2 SYDVKM. The CDR3 runs to 14 residues. CDR3 region: CASSLWREDAEQYF. CDR3 in DNA: TGTGCCAGCAGTTTGTGGCGGGAGGATGCCGAGCAGTACTTC.

This clonotype was observed at least ten times. The genes are TRBV27 and TRBJ2-2; 7 nucleotides agree with TRBD2. Germline CDR1 is MNHEY and CDR2 is SMNVEV (reference sequence). Losses at the gene ends were 2 bases for V and 0 bases for J; bases not matched to a gene: 0. CDR3 length: 15 amino acids. Written as DNA, the CDR3 is TGTGCCAGCAGTTTAAGCGGGACGAACACCGGGGAGCTGTTTTTT. Its protein is CASSLSGTNTGELFF.

In its sample, this clonotype was seen many times. The genes are TRBV5-1 and TRBJ1-4; D ambiguous. Germline assignment: CDR1 SGHRS and CDR2 YFSETQ. The CDR3 is made up of 13 amino acids. V lost 5 bases and J lost 7, with 12 bases in between. The CDR3 sequence is CASRPPDGEKLFF. The CDR3 coding sequence is TGCGCCAGCAGACCACCGGACGGTGAAAAACTGTTTTTT.

This clonotype was recorded many times. The chain carries TRBV4-2 and TRBJ2-5; 12 bases match TRBD2. The CDR3 is 17 residues long. Germline loops: CDR1 LGHNA, CDR2 YNFKEQ. V shed 3 bases and J 4 bases; nucleotides not matched to a gene: 9. CDR3 amino acids: CASSQRGPGLAGETQYF. The CDR3 nucleotides read TGTGCCAGCAGCCAGAGAGGTCCGGGACTAGCGGGAGAGACCCAGTACTTC.

This clonotype was seen a single time. A read error is possible here, since a much larger clone lies one base away. The chain has TRBV6-1 and TRBJ2-5, with a possible D match to TRBD2 (5 bases). This CDR3 comprises 16 residues. V lost 6 bases and J lost 1, with 18 bases in between. Germline V lookup: CDR1 MNHNS, CDR2 SASEGT. This CDR3 reads CASSALGGRGQETQYF. CDR3 sequence (DNA): TGTGCCAGCAGCGCATTGGGCGGCCGGGGCCAAGAGACCCAGTACTTC.